What follows are 28 T cell receptor beta chains derived from one specimen sequenced in a study of blood T cell repertoires in COVID-19. Libraries were prepared by immunoSEQ multiplex PCR; TCRdb keeps only in-frame clonotypes and omits some of them. The data show more than 300,000 clones, approximately 90% seen once. Sequenced material: PBMCs or T cells enriched from blood (not recorded which). The receptors shown here come from a woman aged 30 to 39 who had recovered from COVID-19.

The chain joins TRBV12-3 or TRBV12-4 to TRBJ1-2; 9 positions match TRBD1. V trimming: 10 bases; J trimming: 7 bases; junction bases outside the gene matches: 4. The CDR3 sequence is 11 residues long. This CDR3 is CAIDRGVGYTF. The CDR3 DNA reads as TGTGCCATCGACAGGGGGGTTGGCTACACCTTC.

The rearrangement links TRBV30 to TRBJ2-4, with no clear D. The CDR3 covers 11 residues. The V end was cut by 4 bases, the J end by 6 bases, with 7 bases between. CDR1 is GTSNPN, CDR2 SVGIG, per germline (reference sequence). The CDR3 DNA reads as TGTGCCTGGACACACCTAAACATTCAGTACTTC. Its protein is CAWTHLNIQYF.

The chain employs TRBV4-1 and TRBJ1-4; 7 bases are a match to TRBD1. CDR3 size: 18 residues. V shed 1 base, J shed 4 bases, and the junction held 12 bases outside the gene matches. Germline V gives CDR1 MGHRA, CDR2 YSYEKL. The CDR3 coding sequence is TGCGCCAGCAGCCAAGGGGATATTGGAGGGGGCATTAATGAAAAACTGTTTTTT. The encoded protein is CASSQGDIGGGINEKLFF.

The V and J genes are TRBV30 and TRBJ2-3; no firm D call. The V gene's germline CDR1 is GTSNPN and CDR2 SVGIG (reference sequence). The V end lost 2 bases, the J end lost 4 bases, and 4 bases lay between the germline ends. The CDR3 spans 11 residues. The CDR3 is CAWSSSDTQYF. The CDR3 nucleotides are TGTGCCTGGAGTAGCTCAGATACGCAGTATTTT.

The chain uses TRBV25-1 and TRBJ1-4; D not certain. Germline CDR1 MGHDK, CDR2 SYGVNS. This CDR3 has 17 amino acids. V lost 4 bases to trimming and J lost 0 bases, with 15 bases between them. The CDR3 DNA reads TGTGCCAGCAGTGGGGTGGGCAGTTCCACAACTAATGAAAAACTGTTTTTT. The encoded protein is CASSGVGSSTTNEKLFF.

The chain links TRBV12-3 or TRBV12-4 to TRBJ2-5; 9 bases are a match to TRBD2. Trimming removed 7 bases from V and 5 bases from J; junction bases left unmatched: 5. The CDR3 runs to 13 residues. CDR3 protein: CASTGTSRETQYF. The CDR3 DNA reads as TGTGCCAGCACCGGGACTAGCCGGGAGACCCAGTACTTC.

This clone came up a few times. The chain combines TRBV3-1 (or the pseudogene TRBV3-2) with TRBJ1-1; 8 nucleotides match TRBD1. Germline values: CDR1 LGHDT, CDR2 YNNKEL (reference sequence). V lost 4 bases to trimming and J lost 11 bases; unmatched junction nucleotides: 15. The CDR3 is made up of 15 amino acids. The CDR3 DNA reads as TGTGCCAGCAGCCCGTCAACTATCGGACAGGGTACGGCTTTCTTT. Translation: CASSPSTIGQGTAFF.

This clone was found once. The V call is TRBV5-1, the J call TRBJ1-1, with 7 bases that match TRBD1. CDR1 is SGHRS and CDR2 is YFSETQ in the germline V gene. The CDR3 is 13 amino acids. The J segment lost 2 bases and the V segment lost 6 bases, leaving 4 bases of the junction unmatched. The CDR3 reads CASTGQTNTEAFF. CDR3 coding DNA: TGCGCCAGCACGGGACAGACCAACACTGAAGCTTTCTTT.

This clone showed up just once. Other nucleotide sequences from this sample produce the same CDR3. The chain recombines TRBV7-9 with TRBJ2-3, with 15 bases that match TRBD2. The V segment lost 3 bases and the J segment 5 bases; nucleotides outside the gene matches: 0. The CDR3 consists of 15 residues. Germline V gives CDR1 SEHNR, CDR2 FQNEAQ (reference sequence). The CDR3 reads CASSLGLAGGDTQYF. In nucleotides, the CDR3 is TGTGCCAGCAGCTTGGGACTAGCGGGGGGAGATACGCAGTATTTT.

V and J are TRBV4-3 and TRBJ2-7; a weak D match, TRBD1 (6 bases). This CDR3 region has 18 residues. V was clipped by 1 base and J by 6 bases, with 25 bases between them. Germline values: CDR1 LGHNA, CDR2 YSLEER. Here the CDR3 DNA reads TGCGCCAGCAGCCAAGGGACAGCCAGGGGAATAGGGGCATCCGAGCAGTACTTC. Protein product: CASSQGTARGIGASEQYF.

This chain uses TRBV9 with TRBJ1-2, with 7 bases that match TRBD1. CDR3 size: 18 residues. CDR1 is SGDLS, CDR2 YYNGEE, per germline. V lost 4 bases to trimming and J lost 1 base; unmatched junction nucleotides: 16. The CDR3 here is CASSPQSRDSANNYGYTF. As DNA, the CDR3 is TGTGCCAGCAGCCCCCAGTCCCGGGACAGCGCGAATAACTATGGCTACACCTTC.

This chain links TRBV7-2 with TRBJ2-1; a weak D match, TRBD2 (5 bases). The V end lost 4 bases, the J end lost 0 bases, and 13 bases lay between the germline ends. This CDR3 has 16 residues. Germline CDR1 SGHTA, CDR2 FQGNSA. The CDR3 nucleotides read TGTGCCAGCAGCTACCTCGGGGTGAGCTCCTACAATGAGCAGTTCTTC. It translates to CASSYLGVSSYNEQFF. Supplemented by reference TRBV7-2 and TRBJ2-1, the full variable domain reads GAGVSQSPSNKVTEKGKDVELRCDPISGHTALYWYRQSLGQGLEFLIYFQGNSAPDKSGLPSDRFSAERTGGSVSTLTIQRTQQEDSAVYLCASSYLGVSSYNEQFFGPGTRLTVL.

The chain carries TRBV10-2 and TRBJ1-2; 8 bases fit TRBD1. Germline CDR1 and CDR2: WSHSY and SAAADI. V shed 2 bases, J shed 7 bases, and the junction held 9 bases outside the gene matches. This CDR3 is built from 15 residues. The CDR3 DNA reads TGCGCCAGCAGTGAGGAGGACAGGGAGGGCGCTGGCTACACCTTC. Protein: CASSEEDREGAGYTF.

The sample holds one count of this clone. In nucleotides, the CDR3 is TGTGCCAGCAGCGTGGCCGGGACAGTAATCTACGAGCAGTACTTC. Translation: CASSVAGTVIYEQYF. The rearrangement uses TRBV9 and TRBJ2-7; 7 bases match TRBD1. This CDR3 spans 15 amino acids. The V gene end was trimmed by 2 bases and the J gene end by 3 bases; junction bases not matched to a gene: 8. The V gene's germline CDR1 is SGDLS and CDR2 YYNGEE.

The gene calls are TRBV11-3 and TRBJ2-2, with 9 bases lining up with TRBD2. V was clipped by 2 bases and J by 1 base; unmatched bases: 2. The CDR3 runs 16 residues. The germline V gene has CDR1 SGHNT and CDR2 YENEEA. CDR3 sequence (DNA): TGTGCCAGCAGCTTAACACTAGCGGGGAACACCGGGGAGCTGTTTTTT. Translated, it gives CASSLTLAGNTGELFF.

The rearrangement joins TRBV6-6 to TRBJ1-6; 8 bases are shared with TRBD1. Germline V lookup: CDR1 MNHNY, CDR2 SVGAGI (reference sequence). The CDR3 extends over 15 amino acids. J was trimmed by 7 bases and V by 6 bases; bases with no gene match: 8. CDR3 residues: CASRRRGQGNSPLHF. CDR3 coding DNA: TGTGCCAGCAGACGCCGTGGACAGGGAAATTCACCCCTCCACTTT.

V usage is TRBV4-2 and J usage is TRBJ1-2; the match to TRBD1 covers 7 bases. V gave up 0 bases and J gave up 1 base; unmatched junction bases: 5. Germline CDR1 is LGHNA and CDR2 is YNFKEQ. This CDR3 has 16 residues. As DNA, the CDR3 is TGTGCCAGCAGCCAAGATGGCGCAGGGGGTAACTATGGCTACACCTTC. Residues: CASSQDGAGGNYGYTF.

This clone was seen a single time. The rearrangement uses TRBV3-1 (or the pseudogene TRBV3-2) and TRBJ2-5; D remains ambiguous. V lost 0 bases, J lost 5 bases, and 4 bases lay in between. Germline CDR1 LGHDT, CDR2 YNNKEL (reference sequence). The CDR3 is made up of 12 amino acids. In DNA form, the CDR3 reads TGTGCCAGCAGCCAAGATCCGGAGACCCAGTACTTC. This translates into CASSQDPETQYF.

On this clone itself: The same CDR3 is also encoded by other DNA sequences in this sample. J is TRBJ1-3 and V is TRBV5-1; 10 bases agree with TRBD1. This CDR3 spans 16 amino acids. The V gene's germline CDR1 is SGHRS and CDR2 YFSETQ. After removal of 0 bases from V and 2 bases from J, the junction contained 2 bases not matched to a gene. The CDR3 nucleotides read TGCGCCAGCAGCTTGGATGGGACAGGGGCTGGAAACACCATATATTTT. Translated: CASSLDGTGAGNTIYF.

The chain couples TRBV7-3 to TRBJ2-2; a weak D match, TRBD1 (6 bases). CDR3 length: 14 residues. The V end lost 6 bases, the J end lost 3 bases, and 11 bases lay between the germline ends. The V gene's germline CDR1 is SGHTA and CDR2 FQGTGA. This chain's CDR3 is CASSRNRDTGELFF. The CDR3 region has the DNA TGTGCCAGCAGTCGTAACAGGGACACCGGGGAGCTGTTTTTT.

The chain combines TRBV19 with TRBJ1-2, with TRBD1 as a possible D gene (5 bases). Trimming took off 2 bases at V and 2 bases at J, with 12 bases between the two ends. The germline V gene encodes CDR1 LNHDA and CDR2 SQIVND (reference sequence). The CDR3 has 15 amino acids. The CDR3 sequence is CASSISGYGNYGYTF. The CDR3 region has the DNA TGTGCCAGTAGTATATCAGGGTACGGGAACTATGGCTACACCTTC.

The chain joins TRBV11-2 to TRBJ1-1; D is perhaps TRBD1 (5 bases). V was cut by 1 base and J by 10 bases, with 10 bases left in between. The CDR3 length is 12 residues. Germline loops: CDR1 SGHAT, CDR2 FQNNGV. The CDR3 sequence: CASSLGGVGAFF. The CDR3 nucleotides are TGTGCCAGCAGCTTAGGGGGGGTGGGAGCTTTCTTT.

The chain combines TRBV5-1 with TRBJ2-5, with TRBD2 matching over 12 bases. The CDR3 extends over 14 amino acids. Germline CDR1 SGHRS, CDR2 YFSETQ. V was pared by 4 bases and J by 5 bases, with 3 bases of the junction left unmatched. CDR3 loop: CASSPGLAGETQYF. DNA for the CDR3: TGCGCCAGCAGCCCCGGACTAGCGGGGGAGACCCAGTACTTC.

The chain is built from TRBV6-4 and TRBJ2-3, with 8 bases that match TRBD1. V lost 3 bases, J lost 3 bases, and 5 bases stayed unmatched. Germline V gives CDR1 MRHNA, CDR2 SNTAGT. This CDR3 has 15 residues. In DNA form, the CDR3 reads TGTGCCAGCAGTGAAGGGGACAGGTTGACAGATACGCAGTATTTT. Translating gives CASSEGDRLTDTQYF.

The chain couples TRBV11-2 to TRBJ1-1; weak D call: TRBD1 (5 bases). V lost 5 bases and J lost 4, with 8 bases in between. The CDR3 has 12 amino acids. CDR1 SGHAT and CDR2 FQNNGV come from the germline V gene. The CDR3 region has the DNA TGTGCCAGCAGCGGAGGGGTCACTGAAGCTTTCTTT. It specifies CASSGGVTEAFF.

V and J are TRBV19 and TRBJ2-7, with 9 bases fitting TRBD1. The CDR3 is made up of 14 amino acids. The V and J ends lost 7 bases and 1 base, in that order; junction bases with no gene match: 5. The germline CDR1 and CDR2 sequences are LNHDA and SQIVND (reference sequence). The CDR3 region is CASTVTGGSYEQYF. DNA for the CDR3: TGTGCCAGTACCGTGACAGGGGGGTCCTACGAGCAGTACTTC.

V gene TRBV3-1 (or the pseudogene TRBV3-2) combines with J gene TRBJ1-2; D unclear. CDR1 is LGHDT and CDR2 is YNNKEL in the germline V gene (reference sequence). The V end lost 3 bases, the J end lost 6 bases, and 5 bases lay between the germline ends. This CDR3 is 11 amino acids long. The CDR3 nucleotides are TGTGCCAGCAGCCACGGGAATGGCTACACCTTC. Translated: CASSHGNGYTF.

The count of this clone is one. The genes are TRBV11-2 and TRBJ2-7, with D possibly matching TRBD2 (6 bases). CDR1 SGHAT and CDR2 FQNNGV come from the germline V gene. V lost 5 bases, J lost 3 bases, and 14 bases lay in between. The CDR3 is 14 amino acids. The CDR3 reads CASSPWGVNYEQYF. The CDR3 DNA reads TGTGCCAGCAGCCCCTGGGGGGTTAACTACGAGCAGTACTTC. The complete variable domain, with remaining parts taken from reference TRBV11-2 and TRBJ2-7, reads EAGVAQSPRYKIIEKRQSVAFWCNPISGHATLYWYQQILGQGPKLLIQFQNNGVVDDSQLPKDRFSAERLKGVDSTLKIQPAKLEDSAVYLCASSPWGVNYEQYFGPGTRLTVT.